The 3 T cell receptor beta chains in this list originate from one sample, sequenced in a study of radiation and T cells in renal cell carcinoma. This sample's treatment: 15 Gy SBRT to primary tumor, nephrectomy 4 weeks later. The assay was immunoSEQ multiplex PCR, and TCRdb's table has in-frame clones only and misses some. This sample has around 20,000 clones; 47% occur once, and the top ten carry 16%. Sequencing used tumor tissue, obtained from a patient whose treatment included radiotherapy and nephrectomy. Source of these receptors: a woman in her forties or fifties with renal cell carcinoma.

This clone was picked up a small number of times. V is TRBV14 and J is TRBJ1-3; no reliable D call. Germline-derived CDR1 and CDR2 are SGHDN and FVKESK. The CDR3 is made up of 16 amino acids. V was trimmed by 2 bases and J by 2 bases, leaving 13 bases between them. The CDR3 spells CASSQREAFTGNTIYF. The CDR3 bases are TGTGCCAGCAGCCAAAGGGAAGCCTTCACTGGAAACACCATATATTTT.

The sample holds many counts of this clone. The J gene is TRBJ1-1, the V gene TRBV7-9; no firm D call. This CDR3 is built from 14 residues. The germline gives CDR1 SEHNR, CDR2 FQNEAQ (reference sequence). Trimming took off 1 base at V and 0 bases at J, with 6 bases between the two ends. The CDR3 DNA follows: TGTGCCAGCAGCTTAGATGTCATGAACACTGAAGCTTTCTTT. The encoded protein is CASSLDVMNTEAFF.

The CDR3 spells CSAQSRDRVKLFF. The DNA for the CDR3 is TGCAGCGCCCAATCCCGGGACAGGGTCAAACTGTTTTTT. This sequence joins TRBV29-1 and TRBJ1-4, with TRBD1 matching 9 bases. This CDR3 has 13 residues. Germline trimming cut 7 bases from V and 11 bases from J; bases unmatched to any gene: 11. CDR1 is SQVTM and CDR2 is ANQGSEA in the germline V gene.